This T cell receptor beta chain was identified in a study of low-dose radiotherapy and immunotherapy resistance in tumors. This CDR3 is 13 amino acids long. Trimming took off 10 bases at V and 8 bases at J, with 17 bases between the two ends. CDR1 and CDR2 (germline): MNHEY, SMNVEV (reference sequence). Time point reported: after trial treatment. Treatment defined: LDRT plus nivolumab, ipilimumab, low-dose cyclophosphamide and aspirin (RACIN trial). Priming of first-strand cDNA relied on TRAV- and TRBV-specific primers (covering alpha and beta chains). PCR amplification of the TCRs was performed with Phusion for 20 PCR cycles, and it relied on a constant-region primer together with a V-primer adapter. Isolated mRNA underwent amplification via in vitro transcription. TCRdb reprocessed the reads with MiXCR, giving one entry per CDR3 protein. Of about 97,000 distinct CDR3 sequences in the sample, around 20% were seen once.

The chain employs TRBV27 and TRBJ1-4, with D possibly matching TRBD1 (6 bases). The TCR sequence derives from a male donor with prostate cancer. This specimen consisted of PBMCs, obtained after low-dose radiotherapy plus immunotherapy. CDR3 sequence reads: CATLNRVGEKLFF. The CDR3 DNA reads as TGTGCCACCCTTAACAGGGTCGGGGAAAAACTGTTTTTT.